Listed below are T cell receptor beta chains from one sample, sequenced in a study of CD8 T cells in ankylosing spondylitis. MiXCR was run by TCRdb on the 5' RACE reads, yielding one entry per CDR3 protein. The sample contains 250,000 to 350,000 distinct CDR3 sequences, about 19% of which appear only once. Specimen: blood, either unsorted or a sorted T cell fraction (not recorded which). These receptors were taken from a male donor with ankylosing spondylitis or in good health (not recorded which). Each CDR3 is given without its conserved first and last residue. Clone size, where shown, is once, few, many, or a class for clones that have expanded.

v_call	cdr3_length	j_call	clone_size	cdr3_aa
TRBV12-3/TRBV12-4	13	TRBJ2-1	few	ASSTRDRSYNEQF
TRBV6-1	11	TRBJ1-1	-	ASSGHLNTEAF
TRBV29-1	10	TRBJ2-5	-	SVGELDETQY
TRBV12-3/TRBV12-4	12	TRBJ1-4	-	ASSSSGEGEKLF
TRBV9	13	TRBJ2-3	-	ASSVLGHLTDTQY
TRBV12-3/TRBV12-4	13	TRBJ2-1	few	ASRALTSGAYEQF
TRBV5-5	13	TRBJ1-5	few	ASSPDRGVWQPQH
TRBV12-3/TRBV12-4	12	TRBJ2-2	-	ASSYGPGTGELF
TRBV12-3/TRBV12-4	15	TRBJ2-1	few	ASSSYAAGAYYNEQF
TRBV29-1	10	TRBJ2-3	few	SASTRPDTQY
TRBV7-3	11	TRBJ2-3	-	ASSQGGADTQY
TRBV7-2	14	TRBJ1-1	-	ASSLAKVRLNTEAF
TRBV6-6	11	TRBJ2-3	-	ASSYDSTDTQY
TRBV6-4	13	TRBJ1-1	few	ASSADMGVRTEAF
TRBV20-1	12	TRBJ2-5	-	SPKQQGGAKTQY
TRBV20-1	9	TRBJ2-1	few	SASRRNEQF
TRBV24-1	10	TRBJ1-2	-	ATSEQGYGYT
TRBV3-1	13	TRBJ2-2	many	ASSQAGLVSGELF
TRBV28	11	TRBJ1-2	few	ASSLESAYGYT
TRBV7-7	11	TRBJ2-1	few	ASSSTQGSEQF
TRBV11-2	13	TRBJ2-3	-	ASSSLAEFTDTQY
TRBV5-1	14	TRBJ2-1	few	ASSFGTGPLNNEQF
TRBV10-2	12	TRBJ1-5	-	ASRSQGGNQPQH
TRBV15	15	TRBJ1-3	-	ATSRDFVGRAGNTIY
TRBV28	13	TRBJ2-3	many	ASSPLSAGPNTQY
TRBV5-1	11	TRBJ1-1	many	ASSWDRNTEAF
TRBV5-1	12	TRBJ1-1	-	ASSFREGSTEAF
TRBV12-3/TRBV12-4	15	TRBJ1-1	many	ASRVPPDRLIATEAF
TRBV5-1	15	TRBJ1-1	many	ASSFAVGGGLGTEAF
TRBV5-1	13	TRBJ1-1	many	ASSLEHRANTEAF
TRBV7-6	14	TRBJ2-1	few	ASSLGLTELYNEQF
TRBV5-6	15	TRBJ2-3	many	ASSLDLSGFNTDTQY
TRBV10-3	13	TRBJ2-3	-	AISAGQTSTDTQY
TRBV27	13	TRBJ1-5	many	ASSARTGFNQPQH
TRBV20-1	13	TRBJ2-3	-	SARDLAGGTDTQY
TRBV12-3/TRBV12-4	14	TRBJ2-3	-	ASRGQGFWGTDTQY
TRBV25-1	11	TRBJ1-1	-	ASRVGGNTEAF
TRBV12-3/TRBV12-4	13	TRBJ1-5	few	ASSLGGIPGQPQH
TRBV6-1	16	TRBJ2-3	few	ASSEGTSGGAGTDTQY
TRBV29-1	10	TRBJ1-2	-	SVGNGRDGYT
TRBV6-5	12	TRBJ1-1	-	ASSDSDRDTEAF
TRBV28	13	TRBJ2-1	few	ATSSWAGEYNEQF
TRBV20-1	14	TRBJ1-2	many	SVGGTAPESNYGYT
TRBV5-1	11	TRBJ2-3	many	ASSLAGYDTQY
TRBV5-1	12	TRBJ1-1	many	ASSLTGRDTEAF
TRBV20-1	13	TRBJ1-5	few	SARSQGASNQPQH